The clone carrying this T cell receptor beta chain showed up just once. The CDR3 loop spans 17 amino acids. The germline V gene has CDR1 LGHDT and CDR2 YNNKEL (reference sequence). The J segment lost 10 bases and the V segment lost 1 base, leaving 13 bases of the junction unmatched. Source study methods: Reference gene primer amplification gave estimated nucleated cell counts. This table comes from immunoSEQ multiplex PCR, and its TCRdb copy is limited to in-frame clones, with some not included. V and J calls and clone size follow that table, whereas D and trimming were derived from the DNA. This table has approximately 28,000 clones, roughly 80% appearing once. The sample is drawn from a study of blood T cell repertoires in COVID-19.

The sequence derives from a woman aged 60-75 years with acute or convalescent COVID-19. The sample comprised peripheral blood. V and J are TRBV3-1 (or the pseudogene TRBV3-2) and TRBJ1-6, with 7 bases identical to TRBD1. The CDR3 region has the DNA TGTGCCAGCAGCCAAGTTCCCGACGAGACAGGGCACTCACCCCTCCACTTT. It codes for CASSQVPDETGHSPLHF.